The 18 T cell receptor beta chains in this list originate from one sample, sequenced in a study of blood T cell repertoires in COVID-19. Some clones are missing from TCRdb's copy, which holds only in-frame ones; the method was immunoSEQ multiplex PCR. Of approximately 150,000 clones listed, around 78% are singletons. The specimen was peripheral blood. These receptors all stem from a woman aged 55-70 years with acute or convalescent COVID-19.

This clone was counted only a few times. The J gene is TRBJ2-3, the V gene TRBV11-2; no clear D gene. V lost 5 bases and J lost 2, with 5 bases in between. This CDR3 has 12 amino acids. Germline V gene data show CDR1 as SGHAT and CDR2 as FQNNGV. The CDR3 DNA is TGTGCCAGCAGCCACTACACAGATACGCAGTATTTT. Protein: CASSHYTDTQYF.

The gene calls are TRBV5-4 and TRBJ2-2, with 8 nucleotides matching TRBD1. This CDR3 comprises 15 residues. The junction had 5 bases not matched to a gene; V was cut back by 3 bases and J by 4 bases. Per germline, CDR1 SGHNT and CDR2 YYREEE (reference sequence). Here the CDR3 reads CASSSGTGSTGELFF. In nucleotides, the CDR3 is TGTGCCAGCAGCTCCGGGACAGGCTCCACCGGGGAGCTGTTTTTT.

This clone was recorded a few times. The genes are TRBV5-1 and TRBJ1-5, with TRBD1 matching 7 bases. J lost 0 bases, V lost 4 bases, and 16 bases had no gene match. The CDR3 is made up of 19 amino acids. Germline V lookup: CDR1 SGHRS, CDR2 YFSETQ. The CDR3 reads CASSPGDRVGFGSNQPQHF. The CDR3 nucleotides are TGCGCCAGCAGCCCCGGAGACAGGGTGGGTTTCGGTAGCAATCAGCCCCAGCATTTT.

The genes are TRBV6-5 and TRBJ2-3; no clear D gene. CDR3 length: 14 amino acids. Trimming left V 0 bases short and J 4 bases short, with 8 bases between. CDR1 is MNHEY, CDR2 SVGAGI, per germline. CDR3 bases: TGTGCCAGCAGTTACTCCCAACTGGCAGATACGCAGTATTTT. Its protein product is CASSYSQLADTQYF.

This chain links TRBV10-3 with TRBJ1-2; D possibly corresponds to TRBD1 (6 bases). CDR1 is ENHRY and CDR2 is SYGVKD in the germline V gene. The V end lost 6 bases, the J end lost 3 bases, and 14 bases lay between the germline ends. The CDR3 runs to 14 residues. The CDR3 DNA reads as TGTGCCATCAGGGATTACAGGGTGGACTATGGCTACACCTTC. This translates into CAIRDYRVDYGYTF.

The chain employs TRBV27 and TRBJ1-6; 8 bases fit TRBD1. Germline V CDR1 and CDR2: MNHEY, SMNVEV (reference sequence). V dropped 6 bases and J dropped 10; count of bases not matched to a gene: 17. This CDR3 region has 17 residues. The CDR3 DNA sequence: TGTGCCAGCAGCCTGAGCCAGGGGGCCTCTCAGAGCTCACCCCTCCACTTT. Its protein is CASSLSQGASQSSPLHF.

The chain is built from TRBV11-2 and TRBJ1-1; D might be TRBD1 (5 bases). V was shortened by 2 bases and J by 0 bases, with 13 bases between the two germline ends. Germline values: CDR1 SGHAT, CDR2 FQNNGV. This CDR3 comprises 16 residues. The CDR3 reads CASSLLGALMNTEAFF. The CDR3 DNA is TGTGCCAGCAGCTTATTAGGGGCTCTCATGAACACTGAAGCTTTCTTT.

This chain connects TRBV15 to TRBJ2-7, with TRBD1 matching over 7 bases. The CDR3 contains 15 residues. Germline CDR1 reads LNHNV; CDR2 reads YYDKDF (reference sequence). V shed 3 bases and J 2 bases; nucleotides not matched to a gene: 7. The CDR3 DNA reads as TGTGCCACCAGCAGTGACAACAGGGGTCCCTACGAGCAGTACTTC. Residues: CATSSDNRGPYEQYF.

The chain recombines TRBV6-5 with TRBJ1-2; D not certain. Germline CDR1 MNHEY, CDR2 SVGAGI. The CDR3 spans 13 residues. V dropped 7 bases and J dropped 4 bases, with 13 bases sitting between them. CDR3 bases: TGTGCCAGCACCCCAGGAGGGAGCTATGGCTACACCTTC. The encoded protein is CASTPGGSYGYTF.

CDR3 sequence: CASSRTGGEAFF. CDR3 sequence (DNA): TGTGCCAGCAGCCGGACAGGAGGAGAAGCTTTCTTT. The chain has TRBV6-5 and TRBJ1-1; 7 bases map to TRBD1. The germline gives CDR1 MNHEY, CDR2 SVGAGI. V trimming: 6 bases; J trimming: 8 bases; junction bases outside the gene matches: 6. The CDR3 is made up of 12 amino acids.

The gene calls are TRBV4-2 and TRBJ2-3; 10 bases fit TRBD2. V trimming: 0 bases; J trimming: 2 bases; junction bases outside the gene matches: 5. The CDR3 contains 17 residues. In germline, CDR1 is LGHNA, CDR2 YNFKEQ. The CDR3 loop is CASSQEGLAVSTDTQYF. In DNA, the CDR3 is TGTGCCAGCAGCCAAGAAGGACTAGCGGTCTCCACAGATACGCAGTATTTT.

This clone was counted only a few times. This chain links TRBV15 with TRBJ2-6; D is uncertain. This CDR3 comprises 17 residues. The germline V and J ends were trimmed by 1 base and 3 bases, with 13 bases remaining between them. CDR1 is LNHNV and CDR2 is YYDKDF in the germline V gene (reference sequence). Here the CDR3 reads CATSRGVAPGGANVLTF. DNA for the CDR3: TGTGCCACCAGCAGAGGCGTCGCGCCTGGTGGGGCCAACGTCCTGACTTTC.

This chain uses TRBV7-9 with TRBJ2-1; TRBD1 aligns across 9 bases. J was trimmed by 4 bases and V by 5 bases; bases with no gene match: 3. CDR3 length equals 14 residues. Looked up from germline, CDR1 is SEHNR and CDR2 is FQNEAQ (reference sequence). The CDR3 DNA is TGTGCCAGCAGCCCAGGGACAGGGTACAATGAGCAGTTCTTC. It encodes CASSPGTGYNEQFF. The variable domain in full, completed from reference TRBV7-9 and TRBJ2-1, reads DTGVSQNPRHKITKRGQNVTFRCDPISEHNRLYWYRQTLGQGPEFLTYFQNEAQLEKSRLLSDRFSAERPKGSFSTLEIQRTEQGDSAMYLCASSPGTGYNEQFFGPGTRLTVL.

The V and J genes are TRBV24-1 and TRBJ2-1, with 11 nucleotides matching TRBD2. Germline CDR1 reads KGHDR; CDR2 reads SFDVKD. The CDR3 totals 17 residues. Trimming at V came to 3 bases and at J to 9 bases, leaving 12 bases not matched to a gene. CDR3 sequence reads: CATSDVGTSGLRGEQFF. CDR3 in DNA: TGTGCCACCAGTGATGTCGGGACTAGCGGCCTTAGAGGTGAGCAGTTCTTC.

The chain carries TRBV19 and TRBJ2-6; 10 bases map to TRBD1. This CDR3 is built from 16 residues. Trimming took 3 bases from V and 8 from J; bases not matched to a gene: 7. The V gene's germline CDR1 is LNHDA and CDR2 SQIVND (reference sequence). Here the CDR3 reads CASSIGETGGPNVLTF. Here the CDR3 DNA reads TGTGCCAGTAGTATCGGCGAGACAGGGGGCCCCAACGTCCTGACTTTC.

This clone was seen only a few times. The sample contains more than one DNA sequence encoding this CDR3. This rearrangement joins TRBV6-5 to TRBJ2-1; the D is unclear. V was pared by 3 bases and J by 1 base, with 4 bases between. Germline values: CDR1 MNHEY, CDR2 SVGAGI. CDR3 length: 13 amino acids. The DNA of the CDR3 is TGTGCCAGCAGTTATTCATCCTACAATGAGCAGTTCTTC. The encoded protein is CASSYSSYNEQFF.

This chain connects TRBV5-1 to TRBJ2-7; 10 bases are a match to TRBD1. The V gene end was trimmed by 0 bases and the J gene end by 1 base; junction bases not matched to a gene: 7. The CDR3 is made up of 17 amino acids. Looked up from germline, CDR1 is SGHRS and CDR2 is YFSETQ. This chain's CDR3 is CASSLGQGAGHSYEQYF. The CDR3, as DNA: TGCGCCAGCAGCTTGGGACAGGGGGCCGGTCATTCCTACGAGCAGTACTTC.

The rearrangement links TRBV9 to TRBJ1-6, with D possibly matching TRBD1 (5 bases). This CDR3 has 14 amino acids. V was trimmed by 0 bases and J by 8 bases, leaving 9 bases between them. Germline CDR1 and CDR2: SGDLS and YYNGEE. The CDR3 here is CASSVAGGDSPLHF. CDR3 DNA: TGTGCCAGCAGCGTAGCCGGGGGGGATTCACCCCTCCACTTT.